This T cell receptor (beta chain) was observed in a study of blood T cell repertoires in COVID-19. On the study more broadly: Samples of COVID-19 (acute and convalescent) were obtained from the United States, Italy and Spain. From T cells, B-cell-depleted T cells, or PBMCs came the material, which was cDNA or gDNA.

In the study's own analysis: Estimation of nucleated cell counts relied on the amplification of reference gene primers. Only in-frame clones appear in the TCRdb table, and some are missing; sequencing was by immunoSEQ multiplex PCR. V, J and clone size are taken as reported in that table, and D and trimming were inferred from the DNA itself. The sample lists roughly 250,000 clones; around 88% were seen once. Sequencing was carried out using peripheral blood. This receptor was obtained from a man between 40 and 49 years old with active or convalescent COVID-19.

CDR3 in amino acids: CATSPSGANVLTF. The CDR3 nucleotides are TGTGCCACCTCCCCTTCTGGGGCCAACGTCCTGACTTTC. The chain couples TRBV19 to TRBJ2-6; D unresolved. The ends were cut back, 10 bases at V and 1 base at J, with 8 bases in the middle. Looked up from germline, CDR1 is LNHDA and CDR2 is SQIVND (reference sequence). This CDR3 has 13 amino acids.